This T cell receptor beta chain is drawn from a study of blood T cell repertoires in COVID-19. Details on this clone: The DNA is left out, because the CDR3 cannot be placed on it with certainty; the CDR3 is given as TCRdb lists it.

The CDR3 spans 14 residues, counting both ends. CDR1 is MNHNY, CDR2 SVGAGI, per germline (reference sequence). The table came from immunoSEQ multiplex PCR; TCRdb's copy has only in-frame clones and leaves some out. The sample contains more than 200,000 clones, 80% to 90% of which appear only once. The receptor comes from a man aged 25-45 years with active or convalescent COVID-19. V and J are TRBV6-6 and TRBJ2-7; TRBD1, the table's D call, was not compared with the DNA. The specimen sequenced was peripheral blood. CDR3 sequence reads: CASSTSDRESEQYF.